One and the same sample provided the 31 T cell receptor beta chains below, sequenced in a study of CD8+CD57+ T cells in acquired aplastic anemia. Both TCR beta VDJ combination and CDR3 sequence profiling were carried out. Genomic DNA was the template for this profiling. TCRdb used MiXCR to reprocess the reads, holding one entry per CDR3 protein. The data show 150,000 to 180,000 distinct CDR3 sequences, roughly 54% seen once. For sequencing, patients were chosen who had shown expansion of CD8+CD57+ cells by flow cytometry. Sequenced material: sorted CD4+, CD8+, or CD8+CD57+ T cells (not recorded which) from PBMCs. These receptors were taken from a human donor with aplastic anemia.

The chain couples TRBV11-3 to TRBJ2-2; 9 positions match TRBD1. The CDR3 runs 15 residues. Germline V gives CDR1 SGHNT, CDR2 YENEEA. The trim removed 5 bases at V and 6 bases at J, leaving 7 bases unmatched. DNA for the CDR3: TGTGCCAGCAGCCCTCCGGGACAGGGTGCCGGGGAGCTGTTTTTT. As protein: CASSPPGQGAGELFF. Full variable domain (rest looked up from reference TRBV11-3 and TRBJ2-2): EAGVVQSPRYKIIEKKQPVAFWCNPISGHNTLYWYLQNLGQGPELLIRYENEEAVDDSQLPKDRFSAERLKGVDSTLKIQPAELGDSAVYLCASSPPGQGAGELFFGEGSRLTVL.

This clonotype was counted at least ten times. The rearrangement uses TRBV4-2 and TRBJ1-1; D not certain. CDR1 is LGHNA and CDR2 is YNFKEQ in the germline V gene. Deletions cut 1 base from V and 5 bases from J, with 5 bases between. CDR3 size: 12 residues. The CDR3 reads CASSQVGTEAFF. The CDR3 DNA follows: TGTGCCAGCAGCCAAGTGGGAACTGAAGCTTTCTTT.

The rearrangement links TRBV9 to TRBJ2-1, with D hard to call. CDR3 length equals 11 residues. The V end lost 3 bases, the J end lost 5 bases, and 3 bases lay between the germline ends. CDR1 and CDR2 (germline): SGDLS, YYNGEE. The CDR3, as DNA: TGTGCCAGCAGCGGGGACAATGAGCAGTTCTTC. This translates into CASSGDNEQFF. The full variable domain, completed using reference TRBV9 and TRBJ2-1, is DSGVTQTPKHLITATGQRVTLRCSPRSGDLSVYWYQQSLDQGLQFLIQYYNGEERAKGNILERFSAQQFPDLHSELNLSSLELGDSALYFCASSGDNEQFFGPGTRLTVL.

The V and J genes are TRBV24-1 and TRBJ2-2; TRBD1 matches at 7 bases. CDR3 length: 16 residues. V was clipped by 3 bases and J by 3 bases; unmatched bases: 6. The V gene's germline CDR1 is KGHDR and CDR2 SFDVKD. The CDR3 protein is CATSDPRQGHTGELFF. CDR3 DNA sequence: TGTGCCACCAGTGATCCGAGACAGGGTCACACCGGGGAGCTGTTTTTT.

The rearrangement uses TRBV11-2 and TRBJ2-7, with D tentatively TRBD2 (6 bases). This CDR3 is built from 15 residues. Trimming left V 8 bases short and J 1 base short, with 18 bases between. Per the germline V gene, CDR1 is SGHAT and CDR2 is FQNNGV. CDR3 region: CASGGMGGGSYEQYF. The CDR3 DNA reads TGTGCCAGCGGGGGAATGGGCGGAGGGTCCTACGAGCAGTACTTC.

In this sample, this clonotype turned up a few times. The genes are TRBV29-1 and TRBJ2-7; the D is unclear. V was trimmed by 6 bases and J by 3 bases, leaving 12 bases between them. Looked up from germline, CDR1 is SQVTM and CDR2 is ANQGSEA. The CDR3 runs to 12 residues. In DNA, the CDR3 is TGCAGCGTCGTCGTGATGAGCTACGAGCAGTACTTC. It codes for CSVVVMSYEQYF.

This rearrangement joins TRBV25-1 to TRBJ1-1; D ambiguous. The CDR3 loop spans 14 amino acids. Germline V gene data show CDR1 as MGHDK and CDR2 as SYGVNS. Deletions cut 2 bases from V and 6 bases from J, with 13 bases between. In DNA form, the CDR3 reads TGTGCCAGCAGTGAACGAGTCAGTAGTTCTGAAGCTTTCTTT. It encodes CASSERVSSSEAFF.

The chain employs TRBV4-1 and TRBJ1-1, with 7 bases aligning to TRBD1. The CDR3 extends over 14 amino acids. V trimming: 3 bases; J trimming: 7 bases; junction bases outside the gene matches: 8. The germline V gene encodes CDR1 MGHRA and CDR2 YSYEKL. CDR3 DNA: TGCGCCAGCAGCCACCAGATAGGGGACAGTGAAGCTTTCTTT. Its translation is CASSHQIGDSEAFF.

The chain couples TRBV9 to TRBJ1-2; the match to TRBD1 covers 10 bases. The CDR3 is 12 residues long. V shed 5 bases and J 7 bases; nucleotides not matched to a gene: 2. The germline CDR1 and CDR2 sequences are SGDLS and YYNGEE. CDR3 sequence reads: CASRRTGGGYTF. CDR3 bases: TGTGCCAGCAGACGGACAGGGGGTGGCTACACCTTC. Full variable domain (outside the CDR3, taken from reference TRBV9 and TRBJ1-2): DSGVTQTPKHLITATGQRVTLRCSPRSGDLSVYWYQQSLDQGLQFLIQYYNGEERAKGNILERFSAQQFPDLHSELNLSSLELGDSALYFCASRRTGGGYTFGSGTRLTVV.

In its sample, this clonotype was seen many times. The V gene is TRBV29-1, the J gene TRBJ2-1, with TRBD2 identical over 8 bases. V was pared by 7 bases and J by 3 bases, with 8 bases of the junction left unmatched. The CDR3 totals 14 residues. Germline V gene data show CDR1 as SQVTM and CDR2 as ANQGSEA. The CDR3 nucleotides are TGCAGCGGCGCCGGACTAGCAATCTACAATGAGCAGTTCTTC. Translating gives CSGAGLAIYNEQFF.

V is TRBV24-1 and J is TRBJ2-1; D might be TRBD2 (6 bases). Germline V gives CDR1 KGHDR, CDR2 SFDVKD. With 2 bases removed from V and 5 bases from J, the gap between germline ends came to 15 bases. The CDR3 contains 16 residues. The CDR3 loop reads CATSDWRGPGHNEQFF. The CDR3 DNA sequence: TGTGCCACCAGTGATTGGCGGGGCCCCGGGCACAATGAGCAGTTCTTC.

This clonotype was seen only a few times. The CDR3 spells CASSFNLDRAGNTGELFF. The CDR3 DNA sequence: TGTGCCAGCAGTTTCAACCTGGACAGGGCCGGTAACACCGGGGAGCTGTTTTTT. The rearrangement uses TRBV6-2 or TRBV6-3 and TRBJ2-2; the match to TRBD1 covers 8 bases. This CDR3 comprises 18 residues. Germline V CDR1 and CDR2: MNHEY, SVGEGT. V dropped 4 bases and J dropped 2; count of bases not matched to a gene: 12.

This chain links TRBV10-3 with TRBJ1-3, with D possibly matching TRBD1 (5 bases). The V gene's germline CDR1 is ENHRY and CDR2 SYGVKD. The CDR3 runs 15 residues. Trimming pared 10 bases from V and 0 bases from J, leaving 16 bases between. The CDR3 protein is CATTGGENSGNTIYF. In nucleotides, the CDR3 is TGTGCCACCACCGGAGGGGAAAACTCTGGAAACACCATATATTTT.

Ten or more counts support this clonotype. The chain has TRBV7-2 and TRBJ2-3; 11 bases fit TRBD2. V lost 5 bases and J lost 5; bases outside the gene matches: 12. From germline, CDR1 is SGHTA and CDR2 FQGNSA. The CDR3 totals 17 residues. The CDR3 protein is CASSTTSGGPLGDTQYF. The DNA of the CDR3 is TGTGCCAGCAGCACCACTAGCGGGGGCCCCCTGGGAGATACGCAGTATTTT.

Written as DNA, the CDR3 is TGCGCCAGCAGCTCATCAGGACAGCGATGGGACTACACCTTC. Translation gives CASSSSGQRWDYTF. The chain uses TRBV5-1 and TRBJ1-2, with D tentatively TRBD1 (6 bases). The CDR3 length is 14 residues. Trimming cost V 3 bases and J 10 bases, with 19 bases left between them. CDR1 is SGHRS and CDR2 is YFSETQ in the germline V gene.

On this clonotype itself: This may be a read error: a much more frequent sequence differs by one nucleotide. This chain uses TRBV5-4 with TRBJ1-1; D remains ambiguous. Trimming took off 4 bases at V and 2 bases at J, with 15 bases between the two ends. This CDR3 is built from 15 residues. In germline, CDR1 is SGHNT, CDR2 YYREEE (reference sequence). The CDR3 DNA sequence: TGTGCCAGCAGCGGCCCGTCCGAAATAAACACTGAAGCTTTCTTT. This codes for CASSGPSEINTEAFF.

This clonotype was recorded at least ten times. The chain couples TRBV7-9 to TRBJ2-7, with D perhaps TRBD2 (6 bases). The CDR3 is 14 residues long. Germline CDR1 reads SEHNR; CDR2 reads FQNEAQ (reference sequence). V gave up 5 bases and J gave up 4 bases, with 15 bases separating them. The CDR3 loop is CASSPGEKGYEQYF. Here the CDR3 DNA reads TGTGCCAGCAGCCCGGGGGAGAAGGGATACGAGCAGTACTTC.

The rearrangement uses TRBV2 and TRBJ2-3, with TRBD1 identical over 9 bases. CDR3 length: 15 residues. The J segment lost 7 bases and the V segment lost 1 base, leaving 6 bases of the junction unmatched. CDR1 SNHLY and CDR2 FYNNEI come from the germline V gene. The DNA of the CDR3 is TGTGCCAGCAGTGAAGACAGGGGGCGTGCGAATACGCAGTATTTT. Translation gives CASSEDRGRANTQYF.

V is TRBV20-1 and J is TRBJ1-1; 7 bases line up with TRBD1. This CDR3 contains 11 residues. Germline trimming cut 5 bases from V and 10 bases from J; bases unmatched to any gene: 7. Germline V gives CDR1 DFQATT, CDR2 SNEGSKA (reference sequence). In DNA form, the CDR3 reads TGCAGTGCTCTCCGACAGGGTGGAGCTTTCTTT. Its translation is CSALRQGGAFF.

DNA of the CDR3: TGCGCCAGCAGCCAAGGGACTAGCACAGATACGCAGTATTTT. Its translation: CASSQGTSTDTQYF. The chain uses TRBV5-1 and TRBJ2-3; D possibly corresponds to TRBD2 (6 bases). CDR1 SGHRS and CDR2 YFSETQ come from the germline V gene. The CDR3 is made up of 14 amino acids. V dropped 4 bases and J dropped 0 bases, with 9 bases sitting between them.

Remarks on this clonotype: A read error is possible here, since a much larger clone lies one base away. CDR3 nucleotides: TGTGCCAGCAGCCCTGGACAGGGGAAGAGGCAGCACTTC. It is translated as CASSPGQGKRQHF. The gene calls are TRBV5-4 and TRBJ2-7, with 9 bases that match TRBD1. The CDR3 covers 13 residues. From germline, CDR1 is SGHNT and CDR2 YYREEE (reference sequence).

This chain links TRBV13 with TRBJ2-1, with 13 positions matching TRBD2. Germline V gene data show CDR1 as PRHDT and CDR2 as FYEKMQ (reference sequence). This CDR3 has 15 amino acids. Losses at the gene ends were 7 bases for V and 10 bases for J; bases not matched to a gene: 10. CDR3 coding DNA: TGTGCCAGCAACCCGAGACTAGCGGGAGGACGCGAGCAGTTCTTC. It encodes CASNPRLAGGREQFF.

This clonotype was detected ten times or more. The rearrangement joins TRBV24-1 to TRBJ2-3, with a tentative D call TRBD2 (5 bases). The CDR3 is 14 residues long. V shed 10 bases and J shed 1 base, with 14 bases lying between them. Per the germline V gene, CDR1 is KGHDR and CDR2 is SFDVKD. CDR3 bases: TGTGCCACAGGGAGTTTCGACCGCACAGATACGCAGTATTTT. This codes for CATGSFDRTDTQYF.

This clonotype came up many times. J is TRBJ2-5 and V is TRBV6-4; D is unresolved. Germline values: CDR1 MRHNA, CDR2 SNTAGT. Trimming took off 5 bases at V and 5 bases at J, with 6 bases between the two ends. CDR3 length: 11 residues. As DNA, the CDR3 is TGTGCCAGCAGTCCAGTCGAGACCCAGTACTTC. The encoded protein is CASSPVETQYF.

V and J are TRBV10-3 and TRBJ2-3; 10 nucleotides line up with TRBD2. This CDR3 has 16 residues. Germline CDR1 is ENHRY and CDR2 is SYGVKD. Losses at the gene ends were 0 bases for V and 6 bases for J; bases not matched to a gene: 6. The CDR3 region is CAISESTSGKADTQYF. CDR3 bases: TGTGCCATCAGTGAGTCCACTAGCGGGAAGGCTGATACGCAGTATTTT.

The CDR3 region is CASSLRVGYEQYF. The DNA for the CDR3 is TGTGCCAGCAGCCTCCGAGTCGGGTACGAGCAGTACTTC. The chain recombines TRBV7-9 with TRBJ2-7; D unresolved. V shed 5 bases and J shed 4 bases, with 12 bases lying between them. The V gene's germline CDR1 is SEHNR and CDR2 FQNEAQ (reference sequence). The CDR3 sequence is 13 residues long.

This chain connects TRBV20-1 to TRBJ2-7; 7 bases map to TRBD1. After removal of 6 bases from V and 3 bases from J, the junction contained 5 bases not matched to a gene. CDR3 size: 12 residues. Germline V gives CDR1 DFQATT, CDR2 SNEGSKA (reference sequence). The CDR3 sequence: CSAVDRVYEQYF. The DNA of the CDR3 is TGCAGTGCAGTCGACAGGGTCTACGAGCAGTACTTC.

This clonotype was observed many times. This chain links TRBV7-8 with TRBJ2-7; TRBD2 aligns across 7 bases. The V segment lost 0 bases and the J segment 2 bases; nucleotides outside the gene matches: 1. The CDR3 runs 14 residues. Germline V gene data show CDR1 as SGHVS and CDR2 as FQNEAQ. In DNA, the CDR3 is TGTGCCAGCAGCTTAGCGAGCGGGACCTACGAGCAGTACTTC. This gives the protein CASSLASGTYEQYF.

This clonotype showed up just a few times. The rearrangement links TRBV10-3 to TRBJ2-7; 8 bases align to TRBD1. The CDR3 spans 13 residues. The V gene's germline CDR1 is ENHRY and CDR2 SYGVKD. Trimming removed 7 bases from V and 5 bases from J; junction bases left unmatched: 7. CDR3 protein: CAITPQGANEQYF. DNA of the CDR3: TGTGCCATCACCCCCCAGGGGGCTAACGAGCAGTACTTC.

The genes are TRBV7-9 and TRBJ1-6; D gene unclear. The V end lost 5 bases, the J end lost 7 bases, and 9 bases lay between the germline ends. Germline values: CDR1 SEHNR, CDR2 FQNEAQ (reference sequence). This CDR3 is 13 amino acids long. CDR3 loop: CASSPAPNSPLHF. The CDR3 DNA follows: TGTGCCAGCAGCCCAGCCCCGAATTCACCCCTCCACTTT.

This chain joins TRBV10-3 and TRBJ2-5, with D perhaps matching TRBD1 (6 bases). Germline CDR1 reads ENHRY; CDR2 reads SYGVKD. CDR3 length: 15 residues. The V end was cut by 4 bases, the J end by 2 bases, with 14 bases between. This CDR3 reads CAISATRRGQETQYF. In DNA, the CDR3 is TGTGCCATCAGTGCGACCCGAAGGGGGCAAGAGACCCAGTACTTC.